The entry that follows covers one T cell receptor beta chain sequence. TCRdb reprocessed the RT-PCR reads with MiXCR, giving one entry per CDR3 protein. The sample contains around 700,000 distinct CDR3 sequences, 11% to 15% of which appear only once. The trim removed 0 bases at V and 3 bases at J, leaving 8 bases unmatched. Germline CDR1 reads PRHDT; CDR2 reads FYEKMQ (reference sequence). The CDR3 runs 17 residues. Sequencing was performed on memory CD4+ T cells from blood. This sequence originates from a female donor in good health, serving as a healthy control. The chain combines TRBV13 with TRBJ2-7; 10 positions match TRBD2. CDR3 sequence reads: CASSLGGLAGAVYEQYF. The CDR3 DNA follows: TGTGCCAGCAGCTTAGGGGGTCTAGCGGGAGCAGTCTACGAGCAGTACTTC. The variable domain in full, completed from reference TRBV13 and TRBJ2-7, reads AAGVIQSPRHLIKEKRETATLKCYPIPRHDTVYWYQQGPGQDPQFLISFYEKMQSDKGSIPDRFSAQQFSDYHSELNMSSLELGDSALYFCASSLGGLAGAVYEQYFGPGTRLTVT.